Listed below are T cell receptor beta chains from one sample, sequenced in a study of low-dose radiotherapy and immunotherapy resistance in tumors. TCRdb ran MiXCR on the reads and lists one entry per CDR3 protein. The sample shows under 90,000 distinct CDR3 sequences, 15% to 20% of them seen only once. The specimen comprised PBMCs, sampled before treatment. Source of these receptors: a male donor with prostate cancer. CDR3s include the opening cysteine and the closing phenylalanine or tryptophan. The D gene is left open where the match is weak. Clone size is shown for a subset of rows, as once, few, many or a class of expanded clone.

length	V	size	J	D	CDR3	DNA
14	TRBV6-6	many	TRBJ1-2	.	CASRTRQADYGYTF	TGTGCCAGCAGAACTAGACAGGCAGACTATGGCTACACCTTC
15	TRBV10-2	many	TRBJ1-2	TRBD1	CASSVGGQGARGYTF	TGCGCCAGCAGTGTGGGAGGACAGGGGGCGCGTGGCTACACCTTC
14	TRBV19	many	TRBJ2-5	.	CASSIGDSRKTQYF	TGTGCCAGTAGTATTGGGGATAGCCGAAAGACCCAGTACTTC
14	TRBV15	many	TRBJ1-2	.	CATSRGEGTYGYTF	TGTGCCACCAGCAGAGGCGAGGGGACCTATGGCTACACCTTC
16	TRBV13	many	TRBJ2-5	.	CASSPISSNGRETQYF	TGTGCCAGCAGCCCTATTAGCTCCAATGGAAGGGAGACCCAGTACTTC
10	TRBV19	many	TRBJ2-3	.	CATLGDTQYF	TGTGCTACATTGGGAGATACGCAGTATTTT
15	TRBV9	many	TRBJ2-6	.	CASSVSGAGANVLTF	TGTGCCAGCAGCGTATCAGGGGCTGGGGCCAACGTCCTGACTTTC
15	TRBV27	many	TRBJ2-2	.	CASSRGLPNTGELFF	TGTGCCAGCAGTAGGGGACTCCCGAACACCGGGGAGCTGTTTTTT
12	TRBV12-3/TRBV12-4	.	TRBJ2-7	.	CASSQGHYEQYF	TGTGCCAGCAGTCAGGGGCACTACGAGCAGTACTTC
14	TRBV9	.	TRBJ1-4	.	CASSGGTTIEKLFF	TGTGCCAGCAGCGGAGGGACGACTATTGAAAAACTGTTTTTT
16	TRBV4-1	many	TRBJ2-7	TRBD2	CASSQGWSSGFYEQYF	TGCGCCAGCAGCCAAGGGTGGAGTAGCGGGTTCTACGAGCAGTACTTC
14	TRBV5-1	many	TRBJ2-1	.	CASSLGGFHNEQFF	TGCGCCAGCAGCTTAGGTGGGTTCCACAATGAGCAGTTCTTC
14	TRBV7-6	many	TRBJ1-2	.	CASSLAGGNYGYTF	TGTGCCAGCAGCTTAGCCGGGGGGAACTATGGCTACACCTTC
14	TRBV29-1	many	TRBJ1-3	.	CSVVIPGSGNTIYF	TGCAGCGTCGTAATCCCAGGGTCGGGAAACACCATATATTTT
14	TRBV5-1	few	TRBJ1-6	TRBD1	CASRSRDSGSPLHF	TGCGCCAGCAGGTCCCGGGACAGTGGTTCACCCCTCCACTTT
15	TRBV18	.	TRBJ2-7	TRBD1	CASSPGQGRVYEQYF	TGTGCCAGCTCACCTGGACAGGGAAGGGTTTACGAGCAGTACTTC
14	TRBV25-1	.	TRBJ1-4	TRBD1	CASSVQGGWEKLFF	TGTGCCAGCAGTGTGCAGGGGGGTTGGGAAAAACTGTTTTTT
12	TRBV12-3/TRBV12-4	.	TRBJ1-2	.	CASSLGGLGYTF	TGTGCCAGCAGTCTAGGGGGGCTTGGCTACACCTTC
15	TRBV4-2	.	TRBJ2-7	.	CASSSNRRSSYEQYF	TGTGCCAGCAGCTCAAACCGGAGGAGCTCCTACGAGCAGTACTTC
14	TRBV2	many	TRBJ2-7	.	CASSADSGVYEQYF	TGTGCCAGCAGTGCTGACTCCGGGGTCTACGAGCAGTACTTC
16	TRBV7-8	many	TRBJ2-3	.	CASSHRPGARTDTQYF	TGTGCCAGCAGTCATAGGCCGGGGGCGCGGACAGATACGCAGTATTTT
21	TRBV7-2	many	TRBJ2-2	.	CASSYPPGTDLVSYFTGELFF	TGTGCCAGCAGCTACCCCCCGGGGACTGATCTGGTCTCGTACTTCACCGGGGAGCTGTTTTTT
12	TRBV6-1	many	TRBJ2-7	.	CASSRSPYEQYF	TGTGCCAGCAGCAGGAGTCCTTACGAGCAGTACTTC